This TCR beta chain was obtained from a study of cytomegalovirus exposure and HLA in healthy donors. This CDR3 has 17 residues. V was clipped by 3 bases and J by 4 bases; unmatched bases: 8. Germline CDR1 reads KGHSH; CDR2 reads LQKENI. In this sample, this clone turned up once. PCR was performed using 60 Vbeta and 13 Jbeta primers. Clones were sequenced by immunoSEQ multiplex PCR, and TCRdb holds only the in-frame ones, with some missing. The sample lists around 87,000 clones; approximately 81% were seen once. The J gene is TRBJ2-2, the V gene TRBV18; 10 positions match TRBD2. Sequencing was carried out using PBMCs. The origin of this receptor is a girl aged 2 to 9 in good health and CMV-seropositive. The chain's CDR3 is CASSPPILAGPTGELFF. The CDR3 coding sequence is TGTGCCAGCTCACCCCCAATACTAGCGGGGCCCACCGGGGAGCTGTTTTTT.